These 32 T cell receptor beta chains were sequenced from one sample in a study of T cell repertoires and HLA-DP antigens. These receptors lack a known antigen. Sequenced by immunoSEQ multiplex PCR; TCRdb stores in-frame clones only, minus some. This sample yields around 70,000 clones, of which around 77% are seen a single time; 1.5% to 2% belongs to the top ten. Sequencing was performed on CD4+ T cells from PBMCs. The receptors were sampled from a man aged 55 to 70 in good health and CMV-seronegative.

The chain uses TRBV6-5 and TRBJ2-1, with 8 nucleotides matching TRBD2. The CDR3 extends over 15 amino acids. Per germline, CDR1 MNHEY and CDR2 SVGAGI. V lost 3 bases to trimming and J lost 4 bases; unmatched junction nucleotides: 5. CDR3 region: CASSYGGTRYNEQFF. The DNA for the CDR3 is TGTGCCAGCAGTTATGGAGGGACTAGGTACAATGAGCAGTTCTTC.

The V and J genes are TRBV7-9 and TRBJ1-5; D is unclear. CDR3 length equals 14 residues. Trimming cost V 1 base and J 7 bases, with 11 bases left between them. The germline gives CDR1 SEHNR, CDR2 FQNEAQ (reference sequence). The CDR3 loop is CASSLGGAHQPQHF. The CDR3 DNA reads TGTGCCAGCAGCTTAGGGGGTGCGCACCAGCCCCAGCATTTT. The entire variable domain, with the rest obtained from reference TRBV7-9 and TRBJ1-5, is as follows: DTGVSQNPRHKITKRGQNVTFRCDPISEHNRLYWYRQTLGQGPEFLTYFQNEAQLEKSRLLSDRFSAERPKGSFSTLEIQRTEQGDSAMYLCASSLGGAHQPQHFGDGTRLSIL.

V and J are TRBV11-3 and TRBJ1-2; no reliable D call. V shed 0 bases and J shed 4 bases, with 9 bases lying between them. This CDR3 region has 14 residues. Germline loops: CDR1 SGHNT, CDR2 YENEEA. CDR3 protein: CASSLDPQSYGYTF. The CDR3 nucleotides read TGTGCCAGCAGCTTAGATCCGCAGAGCTATGGCTACACCTTC.

This chain uses TRBV5-1 with TRBJ1-3; D uncertain. The V and J ends lost 0 bases and 2 bases respectively, with 12 bases between them. CDR3 length: 16 amino acids. Germline V gene sequence: CDR1 SGHRS, CDR2 YFSETQ. The CDR3 DNA is TGCGCCAGCAGCTTGGGGACTAGCATTACTGGAAACACCATATATTTT. This encodes CASSLGTSITGNTIYF. Together with reference TRBV5-1 and TRBJ1-3, the CDR3 gives the full variable domain: KAGVTQTPRYLIKTRGQQVTLSCSPISGHRSVSWYQQTPGQGLQFLFEYFSETQRNKGNFPGRFSGRQFSNSRSEMNVSTLELGDSALYLCASSLGTSITGNTIYFGEGSWLTVV.

This sequence joins TRBV7-8 and TRBJ2-5; D not resolved. Germline V gives CDR1 SGHVS, CDR2 FQNEAQ. The CDR3 totals 11 residues. V gave up 2 bases and J gave up 4 bases, with 2 bases separating them. This CDR3 is CASSLSETQYF. CDR3 sequence (DNA): TGTGCCAGCAGCTTATCAGAGACCCAGTACTTC.

The V and J genes are TRBV10-3 and TRBJ1-5, with unresolved D. The germline gives CDR1 ENHRY, CDR2 SYGVKD. V dropped 4 bases and J dropped 6 bases, with 10 bases sitting between them. This CDR3 contains 13 residues. As DNA, the CDR3 is TGTGCCATCAGTGTTAAGGAATCTCAGCCCCAGCATTTT. Translating it yields CAISVKESQPQHF.

The chain uses TRBV19 and TRBJ1-6; 9 nucleotides agree with TRBD1. CDR3 length equals 15 residues. Germline V gene lookup returns CDR1 LNHDA and CDR2 SQIVND (reference sequence). V was pared by 4 bases and J by 9 bases, with 7 bases of the junction left unmatched. This CDR3 is CASSSSGQGGSPLHF. CDR3 DNA: TGTGCCAGTAGTAGCTCGGGACAGGGAGGTTCACCCCTCCACTTT.

This clone appeared once. The chain combines TRBV1 with TRBJ2-3; TRBD2, the table's D call, lacks a check against the DNA. TRBV1 is reported as a pseudogene. The CDR3 spans 18 residues. This CDR3 is CTSSQGQSPSGRPDTQYF. CDR3 sequence (DNA): TGCACCAGCAGCCAAGGCCAGTCCCCTAGCGGGAGGCCGGATACGCAGTATTTT.

This chain links TRBV10-3 with TRBJ2-5, with D possibly TRBD2 on 5 matching bases. Germline CDR1 and CDR2: ENHRY and SYGVKD. The V end lost 4 bases, the J end lost 2 bases, and 11 bases lay between the germline ends. The CDR3 runs 14 residues. The CDR3 nucleotides read TGTGCCATCAGTGTGACTATACTACAAGAGACCCAGTACTTC. Protein sequence: CAISVTILQETQYF.

The genes are TRBV4-3 and TRBJ2-7, with D possibly matching TRBD1 (5 bases). The CDR3 runs 14 residues. Germline V gives CDR1 LGHNA, CDR2 YSLEER. Trimming took 0 bases from V and 3 from J, leaving 9 bases between them. The CDR3 sequence is CASSQELTDYEQYV. As DNA, the CDR3 is TGCGCCAGCAGCCAAGAGTTGACAGACTACGAGCAGTACGTC.

The chain uses TRBV29-1 and TRBJ1-1, with 7 bases that match TRBD1. CDR3 length equals 12 residues. J was trimmed by 9 bases and V by 6 bases; bases with no gene match: 10. Germline CDR1 reads SQVTM; CDR2 reads ANQGSEA. The CDR3 region is CSVGGQGDQAFF. In DNA form, the CDR3 reads TGCAGCGTGGGTGGGCAGGGGGATCAAGCTTTCTTT.

This chain uses TRBV5-1 with TRBJ2-1; D is ambiguous. This CDR3 is built from 14 residues. Deletions cut 2 bases from V and 3 bases from J, with 9 bases between. Per the germline V gene, CDR1 is SGHRS and CDR2 is YFSETQ. CDR3 coding DNA: TGCGCCAGCAGCTTCGCGGCCAACTACAATGAGCAGTTCTTC. Amino acids: CASSFAANYNEQFF.

Only one count was recorded for this clone. This sequence joins TRBV5-4 and TRBJ2-4; a weak D match, TRBD2 (6 bases). The V end lost 7 bases, the J end lost 7 bases, and 24 bases lay between the germline ends. The CDR3 runs to 16 residues. Germline CDR1 reads SGHNT; CDR2 reads YYREEE (reference sequence). CDR3 region: CASSPAPGRDGNIQYF. CDR3 coding DNA: TGTGCCAGCTCTCCAGCCCCAGGGCGGGACGGGAACATTCAGTACTTC.

V gene TRBV7-9 combines with J gene TRBJ2-7; no definite D call. Between the trimmed V and J ends, which lost 1 base and 2 bases, there was a span of 6 bases. Germline CDR1 is SEHNR and CDR2 is FQNEAQ (reference sequence). This CDR3 is 13 amino acids long. The CDR3 region is CASSLDTTYEQYV. The CDR3 DNA reads as TGTGCCAGCAGCTTAGACACTACCTACGAGCAGTACGTC.

This clone was found once. The rearrangement links TRBV30 to TRBJ2-1, with TRBD1 as a possible D gene (5 bases). Looked up from germline, CDR1 is GTSNPN and CDR2 is SVGIG (reference sequence). This CDR3 region has 14 residues. The V gene lost 0 bases and the J gene lost 3 bases, with 9 bases spanning the gap. This chain's CDR3 is CAWSVGAVYNEQFF. CDR3 nucleotides: TGTGCCTGGAGTGTAGGGGCCGTCTACAATGAGCAGTTCTTC.

The chain links TRBV11-2 to TRBJ2-5, with 7 bases fitting TRBD2. The CDR3 is 15 amino acids. The V gene end was trimmed by 1 base and the J gene end by 7 bases; junction bases not matched to a gene: 9. Germline V gene data show CDR1 as SGHAT and CDR2 as FQNNGV. CDR3 DNA sequence: TGTGCCAGCAGCTTAGGGGCCGCGGGAGAAGGGACCCAGTACTTC. This codes for CASSLGAAGEGTQYF.

Here the CDR3 DNA reads TGTGCCAGCAGCCCCTATGGAGCCAAAAACATTCAGTACTTC. Protein sequence: CASSPYGAKNIQYF. The chain couples TRBV7-2 to TRBJ2-4; no definite D call. The CDR3 is made up of 14 amino acids. V was clipped by 5 bases and J by 0 bases, with 8 bases between them. Germline CDR1 SGHTA, CDR2 FQGNSA. The full variable domain, rest sourced from reference TRBV7-2 and TRBJ2-4, is GAGVSQSPSNKVTEKGKDVELRCDPISGHTALYWYRQSLGQGLEFLIYFQGNSAPDKSGLPSDRFSAERTGGSVSTLTIQRTQQEDSAVYLCASSPYGAKNIQYFGAGTRLSVL.

The CDR3 region is CASSEIVFYNEQFF. CDR3 sequence (DNA): TGTGCCAGCAGTGAAATAGTCTTCTACAATGAGCAGTTCTTC. V usage is TRBV6-1 and J usage is TRBJ2-1; no definite D call. V shed 2 bases and J shed 3 bases, with 8 bases lying between them. Germline lookup yields CDR1 MNHNS and CDR2 SASEGT. The CDR3 sequence is 14 residues long.

The V call is TRBV2, the J call TRBJ2-3, with a possible D match to TRBD2 (5 bases). From germline, CDR1 is SNHLY and CDR2 FYNNEI. The CDR3 loop spans 13 amino acids. Trimming removed 7 bases from V and 2 bases from J, with 10 bases in between. The CDR3 reads CASNEGYTDTQYF. The DNA of the CDR3 is TGTGCCAGCAACGAGGGATACACAGATACGCAGTATTTT.

This clone appeared once. The rearrangement joins TRBV9 to TRBJ2-3, with D perhaps matching TRBD1 or TRBD2 (9 bases each). Deletions cut 4 bases from V and 3 bases from J, with 18 bases between. CDR3 length equals 16 residues. The V gene's germline CDR1 is SGDLS and CDR2 YYNGEE. Here the CDR3 DNA reads TGTGCCAGCAGCTCCCTAGCGGGACAGGGTACAGATACGCAGTATTTT. It translates to CASSSLAGQGTDTQYF.

The rearrangement joins TRBV19 to TRBJ1-1; no reliable D call. CDR3 length: 13 residues. CDR1 is LNHDA, CDR2 SQIVND, per germline (reference sequence). Trimming shortened V by 0 bases and J by 7 bases, and 9 bases separated the two germline ends. The DNA for the CDR3 is TGTGCCAGTAGTATAGATGCCGGAGATGAAGCTTTCTTT. Translated: CASSIDAGDEAFF.

This chain uses TRBV19 with TRBJ2-1, with 9 bases fitting TRBD2. The CDR3 has 16 residues. Germline trimming cut 1 base from V and 9 bases from J; bases unmatched to any gene: 10. Per germline, CDR1 LNHDA and CDR2 SQIVND (reference sequence). DNA for the CDR3: TGTGCCAGTAGTATAGCCGGTGCGGGGGGGCTATCTGAGCAGTTCTTC. This codes for CASSIAGAGGLSEQFF.

This rearrangement joins TRBV5-1 to TRBJ1-5, with D possibly matching TRBD1 (5 bases). The CDR3 runs to 15 residues. Trimming took off 5 bases at V and 2 bases at J, with 14 bases between the two ends. CDR1 and CDR2 (germline): SGHRS, YFSETQ. The CDR3 reads CASSPQGGGNQPQHF. In DNA form, the CDR3 reads TGCGCCAGCAGTCCGCAGGGAGGGGGCAATCAGCCCCAGCATTTT.

The chain links TRBV7-8 to TRBJ2-1, with 10 bases that match TRBD1. CDR3 length: 14 amino acids. V gave up 4 bases and J gave up 6 bases; unmatched junction bases: 3. Germline values: CDR1 SGHVS, CDR2 FQNEAQ. DNA of the CDR3: TGTGCCAGCAGCTCGAGACAGGGGGCCAATGAGCAGTTCTTC. Its protein is CASSSRQGANEQFF.

The chain uses TRBV5-5 and TRBJ2-3; the D is unclear. The germline V and J ends were trimmed by 4 bases and 2 bases, with 14 bases remaining between them. The CDR3 loop spans 15 amino acids. From germline, CDR1 is SGHKS and CDR2 YYEKEE (reference sequence). Here the CDR3 reads CASSRTEVHTDTQYF. Here the CDR3 DNA reads TGTGCCAGCAGCAGGACCGAGGTCCACACAGATACGCAGTATTTT.

J is TRBJ1-2 and V is TRBV9; TRBD1 is a possible D gene (5 bases). Germline V gives CDR1 SGDLS, CDR2 YYNGEE. V was trimmed by 2 bases and J by 2 bases, leaving 10 bases between them. The length of the CDR3 is 14 residues. The CDR3 coding sequence is TGTGCCAGCAGCGTGGGACCAATAAACTATGGCTACACCTTC. It specifies CASSVGPINYGYTF.

V and J are TRBV6-1 and TRBJ2-3; a weak D match, TRBD2 (5 bases). CDR1 and CDR2 from the germline V gene are MNHNS and SASEGT. The CDR3 spans 13 residues. Deletions cut 1 base from V and 5 bases from J, with 7 bases between. In DNA, the CDR3 is TGTGCCAGCAGTGAAGGAGGGCGAGATACGCAGTATTTT. Its protein product is CASSEGGRDTQYF.

J is TRBJ1-1 and V is TRBV30; D is uncertain. Germline V gives CDR1 GTSNPN, CDR2 SVGIG (reference sequence). The CDR3 has 13 amino acids. V was cut by 0 bases and J by 1 base, with 6 bases left in between. CDR3 bases: TGTGCCTGGAGTGTATTGGAGAACACTGAAGCTTTCTTT. It translates to CAWSVLENTEAFF.

The V and J genes are TRBV7-9 and TRBJ1-2; 7 nucleotides match TRBD1. The CDR3 contains 15 residues. Looked up from germline, CDR1 is SEHNR and CDR2 is FQNEAQ (reference sequence). Unmatched junction bases numbered 12, after V lost 5 bases and J lost 6 bases. The CDR3: CASSPREGGINGYTF. The DNA of the CDR3 is TGTGCCAGCAGCCCCCGGGAAGGGGGCATCAATGGCTACACCTTC. Together with reference TRBV7-9 and TRBJ1-2, the CDR3 gives the full variable domain: DTGVSQNPRHKITKRGQNVTFRCDPISEHNRLYWYRQTLGQGPEFLTYFQNEAQLEKSRLLSDRFSAERPKGSFSTLEIQRTEQGDSAMYLCASSPREGGINGYTFGSGTRLTVV.

The chain combines TRBV27 with TRBJ2-2; D unresolved. The CDR3 extends over 13 amino acids. CDR1 and CDR2 from the germline V gene are MNHEY and SMNVEV (reference sequence). Trimming took off 6 bases at V and 6 bases at J, with 11 bases between the two ends. In nucleotides, the CDR3 is TGTGCCAGCAGGGCACTCGTGGCCGGGGAGCTGTTTTTT. Translating it yields CASRALVAGELFF.

V and J are TRBV5-1 and TRBJ2-3; 12 bases map to TRBD2. The ends lost 0 bases at V and 2 bases at J; junction bases unmatched: 1. Germline lookup yields CDR1 SGHRS and CDR2 YFSETQ. The CDR3 covers 16 residues. CDR3 nucleotides: TGCGCCAGCAGCTTGGGACTAGCGGGGGACACAGATACGCAGTATTTT. This sequence encodes CASSLGLAGDTDTQYF. Based on the CDR3 plus reference TRBV5-1 and TRBJ2-3, the full variable domain is KAGVTQTPRYLIKTRGQQVTLSCSPISGHRSVSWYQQTPGQGLQFLFEYFSETQRNKGNFPGRFSGRQFSNSRSEMNVSTLELGDSALYLCASSLGLAGDTDTQYFGPGTRLTVL.

The rearrangement joins TRBV7-8 to TRBJ2-1, with TRBD2 matching 13 bases. Germline loops: CDR1 SGHVS, CDR2 FQNEAQ. The CDR3 is 18 residues long. The V and J ends lost 5 bases and 6 bases, in that order; junction bases with no gene match: 13. CDR3 DNA: TGTGCCAGCAGCCCTAGACTAGGACTAGCGGGAGAAAGCAATGAGCAGTTCTTC. Protein sequence: CASSPRLGLAGESNEQFF.